This entry describes one T cell receptor beta chain. Its target is unknown. The data stem from a study of early T cells in non-severe SARS-CoV-2 infection. For the study at large: The study sequenced bulk RNA from unsorted whole blood, with chains unpaired.

Germline lookup yields CDR1 DFQATT and CDR2 SNEGSKA (reference sequence). Losses at the gene ends were 0 bases for V and 0 bases for J; bases not matched to a gene: 6. This CDR3 comprises 16 residues. Individual cDNA molecules received unique molecular identifiers during library preparation. TCRdb analysed the 5' RACE reads with MiXCR anew, one entry per CDR3 protein. The table records about 110,000 distinct CDR3 sequences, over 9.5% of them present only once. Regarding the study as a whole: VDJdb-based annotation leaned toward anti-spike CD8 responses and missed private and CD4 specificities.

The chain combines TRBV20-1 with TRBJ2-3, with TRBD2 matching over 7 bases. This material consisted of whole blood, taken at baseline. This receptor was identified in an adult who was a healthcare worker with PCR-confirmed SARS-CoV-2 infection or an uninfected control (not recorded which). CDR3 region: CSARDPWRGSTDTQYF. The CDR3 DNA reads as TGCAGTGCTAGAGATCCGTGGCGGGGGAGCACAGATACGCAGTATTTT.